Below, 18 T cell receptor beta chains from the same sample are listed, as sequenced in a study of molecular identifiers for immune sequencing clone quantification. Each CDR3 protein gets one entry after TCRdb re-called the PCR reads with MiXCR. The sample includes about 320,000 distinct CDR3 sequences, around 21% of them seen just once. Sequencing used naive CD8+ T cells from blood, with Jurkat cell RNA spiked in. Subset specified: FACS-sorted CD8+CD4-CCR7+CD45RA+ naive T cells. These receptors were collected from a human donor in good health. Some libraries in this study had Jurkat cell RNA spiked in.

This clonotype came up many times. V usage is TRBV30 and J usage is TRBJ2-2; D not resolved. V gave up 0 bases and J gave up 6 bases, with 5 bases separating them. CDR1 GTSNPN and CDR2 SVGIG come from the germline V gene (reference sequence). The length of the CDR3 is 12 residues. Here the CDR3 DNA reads TGTGCCTGGAGTGTTGTTCCCGGGGAGCTGTTTTTT. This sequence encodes CAWSVVPGELFF.

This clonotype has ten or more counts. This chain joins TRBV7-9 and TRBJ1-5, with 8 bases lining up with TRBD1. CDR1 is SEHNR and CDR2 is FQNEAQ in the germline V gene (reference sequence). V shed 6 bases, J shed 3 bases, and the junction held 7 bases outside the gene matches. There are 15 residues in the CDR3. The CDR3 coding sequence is TGTGCCAGCAGTCCGGGACAGGTAAACAATCAGCCCCAGCATTTT. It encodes CASSPGQVNNQPQHF.

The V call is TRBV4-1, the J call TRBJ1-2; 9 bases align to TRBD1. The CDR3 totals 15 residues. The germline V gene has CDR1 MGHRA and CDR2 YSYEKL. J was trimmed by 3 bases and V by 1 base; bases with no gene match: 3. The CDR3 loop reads CASSQVDRGDYGYTF. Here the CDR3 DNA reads TGCGCCAGCAGCCAAGTTGACAGGGGGGACTATGGCTACACCTTC.

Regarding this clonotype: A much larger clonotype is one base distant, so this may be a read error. The CDR3 region has the DNA TGTGCCGGCAGTGAACTTTGGGTCCCGCGAGACACAGATACGCAGTATTTT. It encodes CAGSELWVPRDTDTQYF. The gene calls are TRBV2 and TRBJ2-3, with unresolved D. Germline V gene sequence: CDR1 SNHLY, CDR2 FYNNEI. The length of the CDR3 is 17 residues.

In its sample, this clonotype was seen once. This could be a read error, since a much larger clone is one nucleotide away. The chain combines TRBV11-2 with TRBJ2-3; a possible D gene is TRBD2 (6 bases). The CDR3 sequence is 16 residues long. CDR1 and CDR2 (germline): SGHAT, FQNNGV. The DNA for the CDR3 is TGTGCCAGCAGCTTGGATGTGGGGGGTTTAACAGATACGCGGTATTTT. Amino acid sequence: CASSLDVGGLTDTRYF.

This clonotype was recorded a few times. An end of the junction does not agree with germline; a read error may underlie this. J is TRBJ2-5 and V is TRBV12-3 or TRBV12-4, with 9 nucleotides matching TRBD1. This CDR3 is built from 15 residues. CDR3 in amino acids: CASRRGQGPQETRYF. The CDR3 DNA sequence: TGTGCCAGCAGGAGGGGACAGGGACCGCAAGAGACCCGGTACTTC.

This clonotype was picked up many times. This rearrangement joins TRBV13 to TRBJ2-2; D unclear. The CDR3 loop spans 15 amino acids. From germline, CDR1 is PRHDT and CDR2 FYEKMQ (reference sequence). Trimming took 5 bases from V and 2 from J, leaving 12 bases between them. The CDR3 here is CASSPWEQNTGELFF. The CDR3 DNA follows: TGTGCCAGCAGCCCCTGGGAACAAAACACCGGGGAGCTGTTTTTT. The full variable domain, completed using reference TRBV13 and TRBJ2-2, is AAGVIQSPRHLIKEKRETATLKCYPIPRHDTVYWYQQGPGQDPQFLISFYEKMQSDKGSIPDRFSAQQFSDYHSELNMSSLELGDSALYFCASSPWEQNTGELFFGEGSRLTVL.

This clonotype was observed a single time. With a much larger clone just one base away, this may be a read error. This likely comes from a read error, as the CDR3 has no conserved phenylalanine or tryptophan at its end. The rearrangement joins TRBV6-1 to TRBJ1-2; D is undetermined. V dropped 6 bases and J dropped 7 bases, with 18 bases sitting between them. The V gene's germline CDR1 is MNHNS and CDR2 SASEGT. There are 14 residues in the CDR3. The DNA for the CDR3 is TGTGCCAGCAGACTACGGGGAAGCGGGAGTGGCTACACCCTC. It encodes CASRLRGSGSGYTL.

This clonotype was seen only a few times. The CDR3 sequence: CASSLLGTGIQETQYF. The CDR3 DNA follows: TGTGCCAGCAGCTTACTCGGGACAGGCATCCAAGAGACCCAGTACTTC. The chain links TRBV11-2 to TRBJ2-5, with TRBD1 identical over 8 bases. Germline CDR1 SGHAT, CDR2 FQNNGV. J was trimmed by 1 base and V by 2 bases; bases with no gene match: 6. The CDR3 is 16 amino acids. Filled out from reference TRBV11-2 and TRBJ2-5, the complete variable domain reads EAGVAQSPRYKIIEKRQSVAFWCNPISGHATLYWYQQILGQGPKLLIQFQNNGVVDDSQLPKDRFSAERLKGVDSTLKIQPAKLEDSAVYLCASSLLGTGIQETQYFGPGTRLLVL.

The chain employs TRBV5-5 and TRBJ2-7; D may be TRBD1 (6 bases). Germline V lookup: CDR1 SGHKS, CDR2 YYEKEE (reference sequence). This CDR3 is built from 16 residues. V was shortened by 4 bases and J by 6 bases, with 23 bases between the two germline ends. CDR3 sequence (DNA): TGTGCCAGCAGCCCGGAATTCTACAGGGTGATTGGCGAGCAGTACTTC. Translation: CASSPEFYRVIGEQYF.

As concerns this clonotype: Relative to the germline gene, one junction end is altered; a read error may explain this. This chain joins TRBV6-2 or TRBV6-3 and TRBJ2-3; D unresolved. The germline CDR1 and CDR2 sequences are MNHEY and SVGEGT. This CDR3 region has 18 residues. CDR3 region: CACSYFLSGPSLSDTQYF. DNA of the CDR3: TGTGCCTGCAGTTACTTTTTATCAGGACCCAGTTTATCGGATACGCAGTATTTT.

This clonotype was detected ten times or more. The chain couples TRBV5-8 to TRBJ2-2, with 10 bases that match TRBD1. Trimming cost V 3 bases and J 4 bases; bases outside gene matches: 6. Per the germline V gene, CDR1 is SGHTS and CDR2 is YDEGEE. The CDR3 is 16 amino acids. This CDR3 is CASSWSGTGATGELFF. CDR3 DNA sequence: TGTGCCAGCAGCTGGTCCGGGACAGGGGCCACCGGGGAGCTGTTTTTT.

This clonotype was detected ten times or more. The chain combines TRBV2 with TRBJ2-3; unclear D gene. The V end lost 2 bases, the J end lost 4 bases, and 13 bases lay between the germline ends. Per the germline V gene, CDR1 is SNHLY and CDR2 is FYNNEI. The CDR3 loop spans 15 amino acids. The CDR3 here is CASSEFGDSADTQYF. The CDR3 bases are TGTGCCAGCAGTGAATTTGGGGATAGTGCAGATACGCAGTATTTT.

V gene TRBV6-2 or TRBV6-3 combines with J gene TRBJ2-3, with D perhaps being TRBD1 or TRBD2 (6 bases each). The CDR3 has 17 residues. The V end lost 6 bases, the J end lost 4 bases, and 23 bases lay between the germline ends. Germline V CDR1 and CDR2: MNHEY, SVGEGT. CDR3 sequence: CASRYARGAGGADTQYF. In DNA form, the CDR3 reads TGTGCCAGCAGGTACGCCAGGGGAGCGGGCGGTGCAGATACGCAGTATTTT.

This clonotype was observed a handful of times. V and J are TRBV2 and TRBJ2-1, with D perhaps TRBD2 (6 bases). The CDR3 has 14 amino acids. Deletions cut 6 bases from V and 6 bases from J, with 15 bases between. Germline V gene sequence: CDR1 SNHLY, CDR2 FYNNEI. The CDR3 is CASRDSGTGNEQFF. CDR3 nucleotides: TGTGCCAGCAGAGACTCCGGGACTGGCAATGAGCAGTTCTTC.

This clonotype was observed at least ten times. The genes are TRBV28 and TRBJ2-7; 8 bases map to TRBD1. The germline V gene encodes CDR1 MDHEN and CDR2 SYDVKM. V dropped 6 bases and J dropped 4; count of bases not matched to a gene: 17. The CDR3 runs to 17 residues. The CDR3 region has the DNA TGTGCCAGCAGCCTGTCGATCGGACAGGGCAATTCTTACGAGCAGTACTTC. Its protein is CASSLSIGQGNSYEQYF.

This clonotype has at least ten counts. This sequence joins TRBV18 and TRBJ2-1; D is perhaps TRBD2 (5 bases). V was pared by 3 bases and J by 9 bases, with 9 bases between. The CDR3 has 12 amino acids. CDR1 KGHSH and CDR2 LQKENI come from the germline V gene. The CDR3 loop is CASSPTRAEQFF. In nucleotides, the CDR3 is TGTGCCAGCTCACCCACTAGGGCTGAGCAGTTCTTC.

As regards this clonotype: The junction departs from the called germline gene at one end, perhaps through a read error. The CDR3 nucleotides are TGTACCTGGAGGATCGACAGGGGGGATTTCTTGCACACAGATACGCAGTATTTT. This gives the protein CTWRIDRGDFLHTDTQYF. The chain joins TRBV30 to TRBJ2-3; 9 nucleotides align to TRBD1. Germline loops: CDR1 GTSNPN, CDR2 SVGIG (reference sequence). The CDR3 is made up of 18 amino acids.